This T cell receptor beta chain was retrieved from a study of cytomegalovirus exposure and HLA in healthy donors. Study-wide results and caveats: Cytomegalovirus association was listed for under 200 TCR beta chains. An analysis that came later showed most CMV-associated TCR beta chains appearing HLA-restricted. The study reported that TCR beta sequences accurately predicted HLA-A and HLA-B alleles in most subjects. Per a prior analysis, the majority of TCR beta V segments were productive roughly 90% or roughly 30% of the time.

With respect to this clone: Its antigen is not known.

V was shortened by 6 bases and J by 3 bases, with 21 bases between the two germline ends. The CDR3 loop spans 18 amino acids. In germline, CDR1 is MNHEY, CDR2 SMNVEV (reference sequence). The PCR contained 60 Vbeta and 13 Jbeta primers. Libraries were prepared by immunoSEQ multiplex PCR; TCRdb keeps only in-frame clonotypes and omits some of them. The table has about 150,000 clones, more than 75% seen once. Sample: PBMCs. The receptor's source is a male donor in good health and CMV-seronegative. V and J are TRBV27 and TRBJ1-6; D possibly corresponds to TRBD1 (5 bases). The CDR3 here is CASSLRATGPDYNSPLHF. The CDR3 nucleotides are TGTGCCAGCAGCTTACGGGCCACAGGCCCCGACTATAATTCACCCCTCCACTTT.